This T cell receptor (beta chain) was retrieved from a study of early T cells in non-severe SARS-CoV-2 infection. Germline CDR1 and CDR2: SGHTA and FQGNSA. V lost 2 bases and J lost 9, with 14 bases in between. The CDR3 sequence is 13 residues long. TCRdb reprocessed the 5' RACE reads with MiXCR, giving one entry per CDR3 protein. The sample gives fewer than 35,000 distinct CDR3 sequences, approximately 10% of which show up once; about 13% is in the top ten. This clonotype was seen repeatedly, ten times or more. The sample was whole blood. This rearrangement joins TRBV7-2 to TRBJ2-7; D possibly uses TRBD1 or TRBD2 (5 bases each). The source is an adult who was a healthcare worker with PCR-confirmed SARS-CoV-2 infection or an uninfected control (not recorded which). The CDR3 loop is CASSLMPRGGQYF. The CDR3 DNA reads as TGTGCCAGCAGCTTAATGCCCCGGGGCGGGCAGTACTTC. The full variable domain, rest sourced from reference TRBV7-2 and TRBJ2-7, is GAGVSQSPSNKVTEKGKDVELRCDPISGHTALYWYRQSLGQGLEFLIYFQGNSAPDKSGLPSDRFSAERTGGSVSTLTIQRTQQEDSAVYLCASSLMPRGGQYFGPGTRLTVT.